This T cell receptor (beta chain) was sequenced during a study of blood T cell repertoires in COVID-19. Overall study context: The United States, Italy and Spain supplied acute and convalescent COVID-19 samples.

CDR1 and CDR2 (germline): LNHDA, SQIVND (reference sequence). The CDR3 is 12 residues long. V was shortened by 7 bases and J by 4 bases, with 10 bases between the two germline ends. Participants reported their clinical history, and cohort assignment relied on those reports. In the source study's methods: Scientists estimated how many nucleated cells there were by amplifying reference gene primers. Data came from immunoSEQ multiplex PCR; TCRdb stores just in-frame clones and leaves some out. V and J calls plus clone size are reproduced from that table; the DNA served to infer D and trimming. The sample consists of approximately 350,000 clones, about 88% of them appearing once.

Sequencing was carried out using PBMCs or T cells enriched from blood (not recorded which). The chain is built from TRBV19 and TRBJ1-1; maybe TRBD1 (5 bases). This sequence was found in a young woman who had recovered from COVID-19. CDR3 coding DNA: TGTGCCAGTACAGGGCGTATCACTGAAGCTTTCTTT. It codes for CASTGRITEAFF.